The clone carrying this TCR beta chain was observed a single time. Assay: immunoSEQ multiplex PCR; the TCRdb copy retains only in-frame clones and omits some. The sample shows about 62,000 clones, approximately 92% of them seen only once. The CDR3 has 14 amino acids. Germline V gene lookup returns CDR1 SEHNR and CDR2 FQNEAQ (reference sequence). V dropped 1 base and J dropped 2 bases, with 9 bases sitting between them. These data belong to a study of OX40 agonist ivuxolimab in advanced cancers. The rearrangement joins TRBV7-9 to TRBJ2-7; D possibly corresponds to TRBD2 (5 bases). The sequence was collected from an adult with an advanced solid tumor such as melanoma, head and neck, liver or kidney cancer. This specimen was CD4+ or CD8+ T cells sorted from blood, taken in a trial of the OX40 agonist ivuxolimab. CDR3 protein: CASSLGGGTYEQYF. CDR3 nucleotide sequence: TGTGCCAGCAGCTTAGGTGGAGGAACCTACGAGCAGTACTTC.